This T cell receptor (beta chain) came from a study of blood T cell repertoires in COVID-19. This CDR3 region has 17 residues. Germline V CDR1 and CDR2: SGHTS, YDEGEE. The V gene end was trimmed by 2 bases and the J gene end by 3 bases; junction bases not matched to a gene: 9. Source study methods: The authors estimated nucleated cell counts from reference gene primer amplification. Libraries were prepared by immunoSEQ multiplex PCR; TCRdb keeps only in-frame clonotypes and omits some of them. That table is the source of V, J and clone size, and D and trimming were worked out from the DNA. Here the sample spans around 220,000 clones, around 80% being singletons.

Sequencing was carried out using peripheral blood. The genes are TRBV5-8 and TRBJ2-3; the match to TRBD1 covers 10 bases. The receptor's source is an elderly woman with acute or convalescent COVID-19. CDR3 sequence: CASSFGGGTGVTDTQYF. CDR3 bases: TGTGCCAGCAGCTTCGGTGGGGGGACAGGGGTAACAGATACGCAGTATTTT.